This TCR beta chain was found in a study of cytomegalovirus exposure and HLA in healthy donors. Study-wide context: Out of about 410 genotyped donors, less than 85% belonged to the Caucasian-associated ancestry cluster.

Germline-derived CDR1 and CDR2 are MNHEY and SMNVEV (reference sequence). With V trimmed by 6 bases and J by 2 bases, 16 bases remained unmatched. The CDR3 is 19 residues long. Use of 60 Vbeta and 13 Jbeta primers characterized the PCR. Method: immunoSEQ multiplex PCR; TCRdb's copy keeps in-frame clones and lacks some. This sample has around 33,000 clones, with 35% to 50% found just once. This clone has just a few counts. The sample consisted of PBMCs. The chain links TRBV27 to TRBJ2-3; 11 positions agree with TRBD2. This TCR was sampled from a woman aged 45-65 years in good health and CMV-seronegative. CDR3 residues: CASSPRLAGSPYNTDTQYF. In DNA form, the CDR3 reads TGTGCCAGCAGCCCTAGACTAGCGGGATCCCCCTATAACACAGATACGCAGTATTTT.